This T cell receptor (beta chain) is from a study of T cell responses to AZD1222 COVID-19 vaccine (dated by TCRdb to the early 2020s). Study-level background: Because spike-specific TCR depth and breadth did not differ between the two schedules, AZD1222 recipients who got a second dose at roughly 4 weeks were pooled with those who got a second dose at roughly 12 weeks. Trial participants were enrolled by age into 18-55, 56-69 and 70-plus year subgroups, with about 150, 28 and 57 TCR-sequenced participants respectively. TCR sequencing covered some 250 trial participants: 207 given two doses of AZD1222 and approximately 26 given two doses of MenACWY control vaccine.

Read against the paper, the sample's time point label means: baseline before first vaccination. Samples from vaccinated people were obtained from the UK trials COV001 and COV002, which included a single-blind randomized controlled phase 2/3 trial of AZD1222 (ChAdOx1 nCoV-19) in healthy adults. For TCRbeta chain sequencing, PBMC samples were collected from trial participants at day 0 and at day 28 after the second dose. The CDR3, cysteine through phenylalanine, is 14 amino acids long. The sequence is cut down to CDR3 DNA, 42 bases in frame from base 1. CDR1 is given as SGHRS and CDR2 as YFSETQ, both from the germline V gene. V drops 0 bases and J drops 7 bases, leaving 14 bases in between. Here is what the overall study found, with its caveats: The 56-69-year group was small, and its depth increase did not reach significance, likely because of low power. Epitopes outside the regions mutated in the B.1.351 and B.1.1.7 variants were reportedly recognized by nearly half of the unique spike-specific TCRs. Only six AZD1222 recipients were SARS-CoV-2 seropositive at baseline, limiting conclusions about previously exposed vaccinees. Vaccine-associated CD4 TCRs spanned the whole spike protein, with dominant responses in regions 160-218 and 743-854. Participants were mostly white British and included more females than males, and it was suggested by the authors that clonal diversity may have been underestimated. Because no samples from the day 14 peak response were available, repertoires could be characterized only after the peak T cell response. After two AZD1222 doses, both the breadth and the depth of spike-specific TCRs were significantly higher than at day 0 and than in MenACWY recipients.

This clone was picked up one time. Its antigen remains unidentified. The record has no base qualities; no much larger clone is one base away. The CDR3 regions of human TCRbeta chains were analyzed by immunosequencing. As for how the authors treated the data: Repertoire TCRs were checked for matches against a reference library of SARS-CoV-2-specific TCRs that had been generated using the MIRA antigen-specificity platform. Breadth was defined as the fraction of unique TCRs that were SARS-CoV-2-associated, and depth was defined as the fraction of total T cells that were SARS-CoV-2-associated. Each spike-specific TCR was assigned to its reactive spike region and to a CD4 or CD8 class using the MIRA data. Log10-transformed breadth and depth values were compared by one-way ANOVA with Sidak's multiple comparisons tests. Held by TCRdb, this immuneACCESS table contains in-frame sequences only and omits some clones. Under half of the omission traces to an unresolved V gene where checked; the cause of the rest is unknown. Clone size and the V and J calls come from that table; the DNA yielded D and trimming. The sample yields tens of thousands of clones; approximately 89% were counted once. The ten largest make up around 2.2% of the sample.

This specimen consisted of peripheral blood, obtained on day 0 of AZD1222 vaccination. The receptor's source is an adult in good health. The chain was built from TRBV5-1 and TRBJ2-7, with the D call tentatively TRBD1 or TRBD2, each fitting 5 bases. The DNA reads as follows: TGCGCCAGCAGCTTGGATGGGCAGGGAGCGGAGCAGTACTTC. Its protein reads: CASSLDGQGAEQYF.